Listed below are T cell receptor beta chains from one sample, sequenced in a study of Graves' ophthalmopathy and Graves' hyperthyroidism. TCRdb analysed the multiplex PCR reads with MiXCR anew, one entry per CDR3 protein. Altogether approximately 160,000 distinct CDR3 sequences are present, 30% to 45% being singletons, with the ten largest covering roughly 6%. Sequencing was carried out using peripheral blood. The receptors shown here come from a woman in her thirties or forties with Graves' ophthalmopathy. Both conserved end residues are part of each CDR3. The D gene is left open where the match is weak. Clone sizes are given selectively: once, few, many, or a class where the clone is expanded.

DNA: TGTGCCAGCAGCTTTGACAGGGGCCCGCGAGAGCAGTACTTC
CDR3: CASSFDRGPREQYF
J: TRBJ2-7
V: TRBV7-2
size: .
D: TRBD1

DNA: TGTGCCAGCAACAAACAGGGGGAAATCTCCTACGAGCAGTACTTC
CDR3: CASNKQGEISYEQYF
J: TRBJ2-7
V: TRBV2
size: .
D: TRBD1

DNA: TGTGCCAGCAGCTACGACAGGGGGCGCGAAGAGCAGTACTTC
CDR3: CASSYDRGREEQYF
J: TRBJ2-7
V: TRBV7-2
size: .
D: TRBD1

DNA: TGTGCCAGCAGTTTTCCGAACCAAGAGACCCAGTACTTC
CDR3: CASSFPNQETQYF
J: TRBJ2-5
V: TRBV12-3/TRBV12-4
size: many
D: .

DNA: TGCGCCAGCAGCAGGGGTCCCGACACTGAAGCTTTCTTT
CDR3: CASSRGPDTEAFF
J: TRBJ1-1
V: TRBV5-1
size: many
D: .

DNA: TGTGCCAGCAGCCCGACCCCTCCATTTAACACCGGGGAGCTGTTTTTT
CDR3: CASSPTPPFNTGELFF
J: TRBJ2-2
V: TRBV12-3/TRBV12-4
size: .
D: .

DNA: TGTGCCAGCAGTCCAACAAGACAGGGATGGAATCAGCCCCAGCATTTT
CDR3: CASSPTRQGWNQPQHF
J: TRBJ1-5
V: TRBV28
size: many
D: TRBD1

DNA: TGCGCCAGCAGCTTGGCCCGGACAGCCTACACTGAAGCTTTCTTT
CDR3: CASSLARTAYTEAFF
J: TRBJ1-1
V: TRBV5-1
size: many
D: .

DNA: TGTGCCAGCAGTTTACGGCACTACACTGAAGCTTTCTTT
CDR3: CASSLRHYTEAFF
J: TRBJ1-1
V: TRBV6-2/TRBV6-3
size: few
D: .

DNA: TGTGCCAGCCTAAACGGAAGGAGCTCTAACTATGGCTACACCTTC
CDR3: CASLNGRSSNYGYTF
J: TRBJ1-2
V: TRBV12-3/TRBV12-4
size: .
D: .

DNA: TGTGCCAGCAGTGAAGCGCTAGGGACACCTGTTGTCTATGGCTACACCTTC
CDR3: CASSEALGTPVVYGYTF
J: TRBJ1-2
V: TRBV6-1
size: many
D: .

DNA: TGTGCCAGCAGACGAGGACAGCTCTACGAGCAGTACTTC
CDR3: CASRRGQLYEQYF
J: TRBJ2-7
V: TRBV6-1
size: many
D: .

DNA: TGTGCCAGTAGTATTCGGGGGACAGGGAGCGCTGAAGCTTTCTTT
CDR3: CASSIRGTGSAEAFF
J: TRBJ1-1
V: TRBV19
size: many
D: TRBD1

DNA: TGTGCCAGCGAGGTGACAGGCCTCAATCAGCCCCAGCATTTT
CDR3: CASEVTGLNQPQHF
J: TRBJ1-5
V: TRBV28
size: many
D: .

DNA: TGCAGTGCTGAGGCGACGGGGGCTCGAGAGACCCAGTACTTC
CDR3: CSAEATGARETQYF
J: TRBJ2-5
V: TRBV20-1
size: many
D: .

DNA: TGCAGTGCTAGAGAGGACACTTCCCTCCACTTT
CDR3: CSAREDTSLHF
J: TRBJ1-6
V: TRBV20-1
size: many
D: .

DNA: TGTGCCAGCAGTAACCTCTACAGGAGCTCTGGAAACACCATATATTTT
CDR3: CASSNLYRSSGNTIYF
J: TRBJ1-3
V: TRBV6-5
size: many
D: .

DNA: TGTGCCAGCGGAGAGACTAGCGCGAACGGGGAGCTGTTTTTT
CDR3: CASGETSANGELFF
J: TRBJ2-2
V: TRBV6-1
size: many
D: TRBD2

DNA: TGTGCCAGCAGTTTGGGGCTAGCGGGAGGGCCTGTTGAATACGAGCAGTACTTC
CDR3: CASSLGLAGGPVEYEQYF
J: TRBJ2-7
V: TRBV27
size: .
D: TRBD2

DNA: TGTGCCAGCAGTCCTCAAACTTCACGGGACTTAGGCCCCCTCCATGGCTACACCTTC
CDR3: CASSPQTSRDLGPLHGYTF
J: TRBJ1-2
V: TRBV6-2/TRBV6-3
size: .
D: .

DNA: TGTGCCAGCAGTTGGACAGAAGTCGAGCAGTACTTC
CDR3: CASSWTEVEQYF
J: TRBJ2-7
V: TRBV6-2/TRBV6-3
size: .
D: .

DNA: TGTGCCAGCAGCGCGGATCAGGCGAGCAATCAGCCCCAGCATTTT
CDR3: CASSADQASNQPQHF
J: TRBJ1-5
V: TRBV2
size: many
D: .

DNA: TGTGCCAGCAGTTTAGGACAGGGAGCTCAGCCCCAGCATTTT
CDR3: CASSLGQGAQPQHF
J: TRBJ1-5
V: TRBV12-3/TRBV12-4
size: many
D: TRBD1

DNA: TGTGCCAGCATCCCCAGGAAGGACACCGGGGAGCTGTTTTTT
CDR3: CASIPRKDTGELFF
J: TRBJ2-2
V: TRBV6-2/TRBV6-3
size: .
D: .

DNA: TGTGCCAGCAGCCGTAACCATTGGGAGGGCTACACCTTC
CDR3: CASSRNHWEGYTF
J: TRBJ1-2
V: TRBV27
size: .
D: .

DNA: TGTGCCAGCAGTGCTCTAGCGGGAGAAGTAGAGACCCAGTACTTC
CDR3: CASSALAGEVETQYF
J: TRBJ2-5
V: TRBV25-1
size: .
D: TRBD2

DNA: TGTGCCAGCAGTCCTGGACAGGGTCGGGACACCATATATTTT
CDR3: CASSPGQGRDTIYF
J: TRBJ1-3
V: TRBV12-3/TRBV12-4
size: .
D: TRBD1

DNA: TGTGCCAGCAGTTTAGTACAGGGAAACACTGAAGCTTTCTTT
CDR3: CASSLVQGNTEAFF
J: TRBJ1-1
V: TRBV28
size: many
D: .

DNA: TGTGCCAGCAGTTATGACAGTAGTAGACCTCAGCCCCAGCATTTT
CDR3: CASSYDSSRPQPQHF
J: TRBJ1-5
V: TRBV12-3/TRBV12-4
size: .
D: .

DNA: TGTGCTAGTGGAGAAGACAGGGGCAATCAGCCCCAGCATTTT
CDR3: CASGEDRGNQPQHF
J: TRBJ1-5
V: TRBV12-5
size: many
D: TRBD1

DNA: TGCGCCAGCAGCTTGGTCGGTTTCCAAGAGACCCAGTACTTC
CDR3: CASSLVGFQETQYF
J: TRBJ2-5
V: TRBV5-1
size: many
D: .

DNA: TGTGCCAGTAGTATCCAAGGAGTTAAGAACACTGAAGCTTTCTTT
CDR3: CASSIQGVKNTEAFF
J: TRBJ1-1
V: TRBV19
size: .
D: .